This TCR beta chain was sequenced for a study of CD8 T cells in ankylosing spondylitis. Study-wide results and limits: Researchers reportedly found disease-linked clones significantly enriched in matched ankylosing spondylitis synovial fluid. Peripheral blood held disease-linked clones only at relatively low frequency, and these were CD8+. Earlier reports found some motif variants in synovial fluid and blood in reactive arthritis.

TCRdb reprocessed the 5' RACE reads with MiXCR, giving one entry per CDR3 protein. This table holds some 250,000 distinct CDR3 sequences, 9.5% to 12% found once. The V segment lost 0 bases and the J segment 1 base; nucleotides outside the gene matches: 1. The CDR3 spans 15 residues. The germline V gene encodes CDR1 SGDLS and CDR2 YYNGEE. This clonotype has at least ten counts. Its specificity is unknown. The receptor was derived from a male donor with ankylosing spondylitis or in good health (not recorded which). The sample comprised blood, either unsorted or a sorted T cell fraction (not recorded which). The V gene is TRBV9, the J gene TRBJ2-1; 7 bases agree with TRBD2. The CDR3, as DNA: TGTGCCAGCAGCGTAGGGCGGGAGTCCTACAATGAGCAGTTCTTC. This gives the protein CASSVGRESYNEQFF.